What follows are 27 T cell receptor beta chains derived from one specimen sequenced in a study of T cells in Graves' hyperthyroidism and ophthalmopathy. Amplified TCR beta CDR3 regions derived from RNA transcripts. Researchers ran a first-round RT-PCR on the TCR CDR3 using the HTBI primer set. TCRdb re-called the multiplex PCR reads with MiXCR, one entry per CDR3 protein. There are a few hundred thousand distinct CDR3 sequences in the sample; approximately 25% occur only once, and roughly 70% lies in the top ten. The sequenced sample was blood. The receptors originated from a man in his fifties with Graves' hyperthyroidism.

There are a few counts of this clonotype. The CDR3 bases are TGCGCCAGCAGCCAGCTCGCCGGTTTAGATGAGCAGTTCTTC. Amino acid sequence: CASSQLAGLDEQFF. The rearrangement joins TRBV4-1 to TRBJ2-1; D call uncertain. From germline, CDR1 is MGHRA and CDR2 YSYEKL. V lost 3 bases and J 8 bases, leaving 14 bases between the germline ends. CDR3 length: 14 residues.

The rearrangement links TRBV25-1 to TRBJ2-7; 8 nucleotides agree with TRBD2. CDR1 MGHDK and CDR2 SYGVNS come from the germline V gene. This CDR3 region has 16 residues. V shed 2 bases and J 0 bases; nucleotides not matched to a gene: 6. CDR3 coding DNA: TGTGCCAGCAGTGAAGGGTCTAGCGGGTACTCCTACGAGCAGTACTTC. Protein: CASSEGSSGYSYEQYF.

The chain joins TRBV6-2 or TRBV6-3 to TRBJ2-3, with TRBD1 as a possible D gene (5 bases). The length of the CDR3 is 13 residues. The germline V and J ends were trimmed by 5 bases and 5 bases, with 11 bases remaining between them. Germline V gene lookup returns CDR1 MNHEY and CDR2 SVGEGT. CDR3: CASSTQAEDTQYF. The CDR3 coding sequence is TGTGCCAGCAGTACACAGGCGGAAGATACGCAGTATTTT.

This clonotype was observed a few times. The chain's CDR3 is CAISLSGSTDTQYF. The CDR3 region has the DNA TGTGCCATCAGCCTTAGCGGGAGCACAGATACGCAGTATTTT. The chain links TRBV10-3 to TRBJ2-3; 7 nucleotides line up with TRBD2. The V gene's germline CDR1 is ENHRY and CDR2 SYGVKD. V trimming: 6 bases; J trimming: 0 bases; junction bases outside the gene matches: 3. The CDR3 is 14 amino acids.

The sample holds a few counts of this clonotype. The chain has TRBV12-3 or TRBV12-4 and TRBJ1-5; D not resolved. Trimming pared 2 bases from V and 3 bases from J, leaving 11 bases between. The CDR3 is made up of 15 amino acids. The CDR3 sequence is CASSLSGSSNQPQHF. The CDR3 nucleotides read TGTGCCAGCAGTTTAAGTGGGAGCTCCAATCAGCCCCAGCATTTT.

The chain joins TRBV29-1 to TRBJ1-1; no firm D call. From germline, CDR1 is SQVTM and CDR2 ANQGSEA. Trimming took off 1 base at V and 0 bases at J, with 9 bases between the two ends. The CDR3 consists of 14 residues. CDR3 DNA: TGCAGCGTTGAAGGCCCCATTATGAACACTGAAGCTTTCTTT. Its protein is CSVEGPIMNTEAFF.

V is TRBV5-8 and J is TRBJ2-7; 14 positions agree with TRBD2. The CDR3 has 15 residues. In germline, CDR1 is SGHTS, CDR2 YDEGEE. V trimming: 3 bases; J trimming: 5 bases; junction bases outside the gene matches: 4. The CDR3 loop is CASSSKGLAGDEQYF. The CDR3 DNA reads TGTGCCAGCAGCTCGAAGGGACTAGCGGGAGACGAGCAGTACTTC.

This sequence joins TRBV5-1 and TRBJ2-3, with D possibly matching TRBD1 (6 bases). The CDR3 is made up of 15 amino acids. Trimming pared 3 bases from V and 2 bases from J, leaving 13 bases between. In germline, CDR1 is SGHRS, CDR2 YFSETQ. CDR3 coding DNA: TGCGCCAGCAGCTCCACAGGGTTTACCACAGATACGCAGTATTTT. Encoded protein: CASSSTGFTTDTQYF.

This rearrangement joins TRBV19 to TRBJ2-5; the D is unclear. This CDR3 spans 14 amino acids. V lost 6 bases and J lost 1, with 12 bases in between. CDR1 is LNHDA and CDR2 is SQIVND in the germline V gene (reference sequence). The CDR3 DNA is TGTGCCAGTAGCCCAGCGAGGACCCAAGAGACCCAGTACTTC. It translates to CASSPARTQETQYF.

The V and J genes are TRBV27 and TRBJ2-7, with D tentatively TRBD1 (5 bases). This CDR3 region has 14 residues. V was cut by 2 bases and J by 3 bases, with 11 bases left in between. CDR1 and CDR2 (germline): MNHEY, SMNVEV (reference sequence). DNA of the CDR3: TGTGCCAGCAGTTTAGGCAGGGCATACTACGAGCAGTACTTC. This codes for CASSLGRAYYEQYF.

This clonotype appeared a few times. The rearrangement joins TRBV7-2 to TRBJ2-5; no firm D call. CDR1 and CDR2 from the germline V gene are SGHTA and FQGNSA. The length of the CDR3 is 14 residues. With 4 bases removed from V and 3 bases from J, the gap between germline ends came to 12 bases. CDR3 coding DNA: TGTGCCAGCAGCTCACCCGGGCTAAAAGAGACCCAGTACTTC. It is translated as CASSSPGLKETQYF. The complete variable domain, with remaining parts taken from reference TRBV7-2 and TRBJ2-5, reads GAGVSQSPSNKVTEKGKDVELRCDPISGHTALYWYRQSLGQGLEFLIYFQGNSAPDKSGLPSDRFSAERTGGSVSTLTIQRTQQEDSAVYLCASSSPGLKETQYFGPGTRLLVL.

The gene calls are TRBV9 and TRBJ2-7; 7 positions match TRBD2. Germline values: CDR1 SGDLS, CDR2 YYNGEE. Unmatched junction bases numbered 6, after V lost 2 bases and J lost 1 base. The CDR3 covers 15 residues. This CDR3 is CASSVSGTTSYEQYF. The DNA for the CDR3 is TGTGCCAGCAGCGTCAGCGGGACTACTTCCTACGAGCAGTACTTC.

The V gene is TRBV20-1, the J gene TRBJ2-5; possible D gene TRBD2, 5 bases. The V end was cut by 6 bases, the J end by 4 bases, with 21 bases between. This CDR3 comprises 15 residues. Looked up from germline, CDR1 is DFQATT and CDR2 is SNEGSKA (reference sequence). In DNA, the CDR3 is TGCAGTGCCCATGAGGTTCGGGCGGGTCCAGAGACCCAGTACTTC. It yields the protein CSAHEVRAGPETQYF.

This clonotype was recorded many times. The CDR3 nucleotides read TGTGCCAGCAGCCCGGGACAGGGGGATGGCTACACCTTC. Encoded protein: CASSPGQGDGYTF. The chain joins TRBV18 to TRBJ1-2, with TRBD1 identical over 11 bases. Germline assignment: CDR1 KGHSH and CDR2 LQKENI. V lost 8 bases and J lost 6; bases outside the gene matches: 5. The length of the CDR3 is 13 residues.

The gene calls are TRBV7-2 and TRBJ2-1; 10 nucleotides line up with TRBD2. Trimming cost V 2 bases and J 6 bases; bases outside gene matches: 7. Per germline, CDR1 SGHTA and CDR2 FQGNSA. This CDR3 is 16 amino acids long. The CDR3 spells CASSLQRGGLGNEQFF. Here the CDR3 DNA reads TGTGCCAGCAGCTTACAGCGGGGGGGCCTTGGCAATGAGCAGTTCTTC. The entire variable domain, with the rest obtained from reference TRBV7-2 and TRBJ2-1, is as follows: GAGVSQSPSNKVTEKGKDVELRCDPISGHTALYWYRQSLGQGLEFLIYFQGNSAPDKSGLPSDRFSAERTGGSVSTLTIQRTQQEDSAVYLCASSLQRGGLGNEQFFGPGTRLTVL.

This clonotype showed up many times. This chain connects TRBV3-1 to TRBJ2-7; possibly TRBD1 for D (5 bases). Trimming removed 4 bases at V and 4 bases at J, with 14 bases between. The germline gives CDR1 LGHDT, CDR2 YNNKEL (reference sequence). CDR3 length: 14 residues. The CDR3 coding sequence is TGTGCCAGCAGCCCTTCTGGTAAGGGGTACGAGCAGTACTTC. It is translated as CASSPSGKGYEQYF.

This clonotype came up many times. This chain links TRBV18 with TRBJ2-6; perhaps D is TRBD1 or TRBD2 (5 bases each). Germline assignment: CDR1 KGHSH and CDR2 LQKENI. This CDR3 has 14 amino acids. Trimming cost V 8 bases and J 0 bases, with 8 bases left between them. The CDR3 loop reads CASGDGSGANVLTF. The CDR3, as DNA: TGTGCCAGCGGGGACGGCTCTGGGGCCAACGTCCTGACTTTC.

The rearrangement uses TRBV2 and TRBJ1-2; 9 positions match TRBD1. The CDR3 has 16 residues. The germline CDR1 and CDR2 sequences are SNHLY and FYNNEI. V shed 5 bases, J shed 0 bases, and the junction held 7 bases outside the gene matches. CDR3 coding DNA: TGTGCCAGCAGTAGGGACAGGGCGAGGTCTAACTATGGCTACACCTTC. Amino acid sequence: CASSRDRARSNYGYTF.

The chain combines TRBV2 with TRBJ1-4; no reliable D call. CDR3 length: 15 residues. Germline V gene sequence: CDR1 SNHLY, CDR2 FYNNEI. V was cut by 6 bases and J by 0 bases, with 11 bases left in between. The CDR3 nucleotides are TGTGCCAGCAGGCCCTCCGGTGCAACTAATGAAAAACTGTTTTTT. Translation: CASRPSGATNEKLFF.

This clonotype was picked up a small number of times. The junction departs from the called germline gene at one end, perhaps through a read error. The chain combines TRBV29-1 with TRBJ2-5, with 12 positions matching TRBD1. The CDR3 has 13 amino acids. Looked up from germline, CDR1 is SQVTM and CDR2 is ANQGSEA. The CDR3 reads CSVGDRGQGTQYF. The CDR3, as DNA: TGCAGCGTGGGGGACAGGGGGCAAGGGACCCAGTACTTC.

The V and J genes are TRBV7-9 and TRBJ1-2; possibly TRBD1 for D (6 bases). V was trimmed by 3 bases and J by 3 bases, leaving 14 bases between them. CDR1 is SEHNR and CDR2 is FQNEAQ in the germline V gene (reference sequence). The CDR3 has 15 residues. The CDR3 DNA reads TGTGCCAGCAGCTTTCTCGGGGGCACCGACTATGGCTACACCTTC. Amino acids: CASSFLGGTDYGYTF.

This clonotype was picked up a small number of times. This sequence joins TRBV5-1 and TRBJ2-2; 11 bases map to TRBD2. Trimming cost V 4 bases and J 1 base; bases outside gene matches: 3. The CDR3 has 16 amino acids. The germline V gene has CDR1 SGHRS and CDR2 YFSETQ. The CDR3 region has the DNA TGCGCCAGCAGCCACCTAGCGGGAGGGAACACCGGGGAGCTGTTTTTT. Translation: CASSHLAGGNTGELFF.

The chain couples TRBV28 to TRBJ1-2; D perhaps matches TRBD1 (6 bases). This CDR3 spans 14 amino acids. CDR1 is MDHEN, CDR2 SYDVKM, per germline. Trimming took 1 base from V and 5 from J, leaving 11 bases between them. The CDR3 DNA sequence: TGTGCCAGCAGTTTATCTCGGGGGCAGTATGGCTACACCTTC. Residues: CASSLSRGQYGYTF.

This clonotype was picked up many times. V and J are TRBV7-2 and TRBJ2-3; TRBD1 is a possible D gene (5 bases). The CDR3 loop spans 15 amino acids. Germline V gene sequence: CDR1 SGHTA, CDR2 FQGNSA. Trimming took off 5 bases at V and 0 bases at J, with 12 bases between the two ends. The CDR3 reads CASSEDRVSTDTQYF. The CDR3 coding sequence is TGTGCCAGCAGCGAAGACAGAGTTAGCACAGATACGCAGTATTTT.

The sample holds many counts of this clonotype. The chain employs TRBV11-3 and TRBJ2-3; D is unresolved. Germline V CDR1 and CDR2: SGHNT, YENEEA. The V and J ends lost 6 bases and 6 bases respectively, with 16 bases between them. The CDR3 consists of 14 residues. Written as DNA, the CDR3 is TGTGCCAGCAGACCAGCCCTCGAGTTGGATACGCAGTATTTT. Its translation: CASRPALELDTQYF.

In its sample, this clonotype was seen many times. This sequence joins TRBV12-3 or TRBV12-4 and TRBJ2-5, with D perhaps TRBD1 or TRBD2 (5 bases each). The CDR3 extends over 16 amino acids. V lost 4 bases and J lost 1, with 16 bases in between. This CDR3 reads CASSSGPTSAQETQYF. The CDR3, as DNA: TGTGCCAGCAGTTCGGGACCTACGTCGGCCCAAGAGACCCAGTACTTC.

For the CDR3, the DNA is TGTGCCAGCAGCTTATTTTCGCAGGGCGACGAGCAGTACTTC. Translated: CASSLFSQGDEQYF. V gene TRBV13 combines with J gene TRBJ2-7; possible D gene TRBD1, 5 bases. Germline assignment: CDR1 PRHDT and CDR2 FYEKMQ (reference sequence). The CDR3 sequence is 14 residues long. V lost 2 bases to trimming and J lost 5 bases, with 13 bases between them.